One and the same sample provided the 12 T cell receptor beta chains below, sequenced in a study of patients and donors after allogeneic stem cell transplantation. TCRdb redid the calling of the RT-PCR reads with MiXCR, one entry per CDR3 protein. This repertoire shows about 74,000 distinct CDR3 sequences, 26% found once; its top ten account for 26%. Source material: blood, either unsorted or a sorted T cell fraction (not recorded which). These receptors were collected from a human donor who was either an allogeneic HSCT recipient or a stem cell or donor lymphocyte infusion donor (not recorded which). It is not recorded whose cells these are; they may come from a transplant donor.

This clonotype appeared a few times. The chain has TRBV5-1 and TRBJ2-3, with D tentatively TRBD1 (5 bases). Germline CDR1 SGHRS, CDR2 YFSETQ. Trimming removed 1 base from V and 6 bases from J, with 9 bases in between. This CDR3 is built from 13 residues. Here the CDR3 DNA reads TGCGCCAGCAGCTTGTCCAGGGTGGATACGCAGTATTTT. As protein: CASSLSRVDTQYF.

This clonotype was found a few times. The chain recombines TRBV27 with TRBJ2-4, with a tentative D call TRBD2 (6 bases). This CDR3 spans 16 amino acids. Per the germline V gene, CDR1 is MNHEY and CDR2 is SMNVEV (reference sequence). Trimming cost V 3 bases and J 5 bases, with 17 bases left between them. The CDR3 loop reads CASSLSLSGFQNIQYF. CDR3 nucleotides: TGTGCCAGCAGTTTGTCGCTCAGCGGGTTCCAAAACATTCAGTACTTC.

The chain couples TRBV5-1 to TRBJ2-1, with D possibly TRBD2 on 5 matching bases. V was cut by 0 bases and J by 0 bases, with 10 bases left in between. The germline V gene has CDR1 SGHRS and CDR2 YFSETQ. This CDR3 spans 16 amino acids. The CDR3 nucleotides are TGCGCCAGCAGCTTGGGGGCTAGCCTCTCCTACAATGAGCAGTTCTTC. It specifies CASSLGASLSYNEQFF.

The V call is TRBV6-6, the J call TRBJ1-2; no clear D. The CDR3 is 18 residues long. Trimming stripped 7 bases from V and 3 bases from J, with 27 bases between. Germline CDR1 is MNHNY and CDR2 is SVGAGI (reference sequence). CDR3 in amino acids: CASTPQYGVPEHHYGYTF. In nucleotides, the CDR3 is TGTGCCAGCACTCCCCAGTATGGGGTCCCAGAACACCACTATGGCTACACCTTC.

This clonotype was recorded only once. The CDR3 region is CAIRHPAEYGTQYF. The CDR3 nucleotides are TGTGCCATCAGACACCCGGCCGAATACGGTACGCAGTATTTT. The chain recombines TRBV10-3 with TRBJ2-3; D not resolved. The CDR3 is 14 residues long. The ends were cut back, 6 bases at V and 8 bases at J, with 18 bases in the middle. Germline V gene data show CDR1 as ENHRY and CDR2 as SYGVKD.

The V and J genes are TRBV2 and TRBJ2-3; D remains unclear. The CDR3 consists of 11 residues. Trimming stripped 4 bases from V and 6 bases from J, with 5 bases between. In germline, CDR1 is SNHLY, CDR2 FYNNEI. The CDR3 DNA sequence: TGTGCCAGCAGTGTTTCTGATACGCAGTATTTT. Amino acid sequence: CASSVSDTQYF.

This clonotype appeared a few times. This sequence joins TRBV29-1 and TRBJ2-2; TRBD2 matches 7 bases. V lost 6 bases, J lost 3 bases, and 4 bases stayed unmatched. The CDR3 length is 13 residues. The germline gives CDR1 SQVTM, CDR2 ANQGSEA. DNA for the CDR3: TGCAGCGTCCCGCTAGCGGACACCGGGGAGCTGTTTTTT. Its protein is CSVPLADTGELFF.

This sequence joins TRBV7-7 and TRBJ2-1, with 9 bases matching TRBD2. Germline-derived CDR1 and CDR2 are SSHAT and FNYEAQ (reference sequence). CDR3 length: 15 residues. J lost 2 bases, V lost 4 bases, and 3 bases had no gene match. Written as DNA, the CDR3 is TGTGCCAGCAGCTGGGCGGGGGGGCCCTACAATGAGCAGTTCTTC. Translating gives CASSWAGGPYNEQFF.

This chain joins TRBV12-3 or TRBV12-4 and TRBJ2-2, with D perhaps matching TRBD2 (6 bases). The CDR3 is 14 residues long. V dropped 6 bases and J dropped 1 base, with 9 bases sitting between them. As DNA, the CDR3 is TGTGCCAGCAGGCTTAGCGGGAACACCGGGGAGCTGTTTTTT. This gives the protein CASRLSGNTGELFF.

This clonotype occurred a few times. CDR3 DNA: TGTGCCAGCAGCCAAGAAGGAATAGGCTACACCTTC. This gives the protein CASSQEGIGYTF. The chain is built from TRBV3-1 and TRBJ1-2; D remains unclear. Trimming left V 0 bases short and J 8 bases short, with 7 bases between. The germline V gene has CDR1 LGHDT and CDR2 YNNKEL (reference sequence). The CDR3 spans 12 residues.

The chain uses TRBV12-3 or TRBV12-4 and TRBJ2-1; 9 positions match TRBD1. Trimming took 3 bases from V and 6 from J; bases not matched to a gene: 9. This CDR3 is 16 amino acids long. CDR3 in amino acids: CASSFVGQGWVNEQFF. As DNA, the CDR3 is TGTGCCAGCAGTTTTGTTGGACAGGGGTGGGTCAATGAGCAGTTCTTC.

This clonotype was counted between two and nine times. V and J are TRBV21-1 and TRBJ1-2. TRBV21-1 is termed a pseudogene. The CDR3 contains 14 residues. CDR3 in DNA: TGTGCCAGCAGCATGAGAGGAGGCCACTATGGCTACACCTTC. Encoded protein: CASSMRGGHYGYTF.